This T cell receptor beta chain was identified during a study of control samples from healthy donors and cancer patients. The V end was cut by 1 base, the J end by 14 bases, with 15 bases between. Germline-derived CDR1 and CDR2 are KGHSH and LQKENI. This CDR3 is 13 amino acids long. The table came from immunoSEQ multiplex PCR; TCRdb's copy has only in-frame clones and leaves some out. The sample holds approximately 160,000 clones; 90% to 95% are singletons and the top ten take 1.3% to 1.5%. The V gene is TRBV18, the J gene TRBJ2-1; D tentatively reads TRBD1 or TRBD2 (5 bases each). This TCR derives from a woman aged 18-29 years in good health. Sequenced material: blood. Written as DNA, the CDR3 is TGTGCCAGCTCACCACGTCACGGGGACGGAGAGTTCTTC. This translates into CASSPRHGDGEFF. Complete variable domain (other parts from reference TRBV18 and TRBJ2-1): NAGVMQNPRHLVRRRGQEARLRCSPMKGHSHVYWYRQLPEEGLKFMVYLQKENIIDESGMPKERFSAEFPKEGPSILRIQQVVRGDSAAYFCASSPRHGDGEFFGPGTRLTVL.